This T cell receptor (beta chain) came from a study of blood T cell repertoires in COVID-19. In the study overall: In each case, the material was cDNA or gDNA derived from T cells, B-cell-depleted T cells, or PBMCs.

Sequencing used immunoSEQ multiplex PCR; TCRdb keeps in-frame clones, though not all of them. The sample records around 620,000 clones, about nine tenths being singletons. The CDR3 totals 15 residues. Germline V CDR1 and CDR2: MNHNS, SASEGT. Losses at the gene ends were 0 bases for V and 4 bases for J; bases not matched to a gene: 1. The sequenced sample consisted of peripheral blood. This sequence joins TRBV6-1 and TRBJ2-7, with 12 bases aligning to TRBD2. This TCR was sampled from a woman under 30 with acute or convalescent COVID-19. The CDR3 DNA sequence: TGTGCCAGCAGTGAAGCACTAGCGGGGGGTTACGAGCAGTACTTC. It translates to CASSEALAGGYEQYF.